This T cell receptor beta chain was captured by sequencing in a study of T cells after yellow fever vaccination. This clonotype was observed a handful of times. TCRdb called the 5' RACE reads again in MiXCR, with one record for every CDR3 protein. The sample lists approximately 300,000 distinct CDR3 sequences, around 6.8% occurring once. V lost 6 bases, J lost 4 bases, and 21 bases lay in between. Germline-derived CDR1 and CDR2 are SGHRS and YFSETQ. There are 16 residues in the CDR3. This TCR came from a man between 18 and 35 years old who received the YFV17D yellow fever vaccine. The chain combines TRBV5-1 with TRBJ2-3, with D perhaps matching TRBD2 (5 bases). This specimen was PBMCs, taken roughly seven weeks after the first yellow fever vaccination. In nucleotides, the CDR3 is TGCGCCAGCATCGGCAGCACGGCCGGGGATCCAGATACGCAGTATTTT. It encodes CASIGSTAGDPDTQYF.